A single T cell receptor beta chain is shown here with its context. Its antigen target is currently unknown. No qualities accompany the bases; no much larger clone lies one base away. To sequence the TCRbeta CDR3 region, genomic DNA was isolated from the sorted cells. TCRbeta CDR3 regions were sequenced using the immunoSEQ Assay. TCRdb re-hosts the immuneACCESS table, in-frame sequences only. Its copies lack some clones; in the studies checked, an unresolved V gene accounts for under half of them, and the cause for the rest is not known. The sample table shows about 69,000 clones, and more than 85% are seen once. The ten largest clones capture 0.25% to 0.3% of the sample. This specimen belongs to a study of OX40 agonist ivuxolimab in advanced cancers. Broadly, across the study: Ivuxolimab was a fully human IgG2 agonistic monoclonal antibody targeting the costimulatory receptor OX40 (CD134). Intravenous ivuxolimab was administered to patients every 2 weeks at six dose levels: 0.01, 0.1, 0.3, 1.5, 3 and 10 mg/kg. Of the roughly 52 dose-escalation patients, hepatocellular carcinoma was present in around 20, melanoma in approximately 15, renal cell carcinoma in 9 and head and neck cancer in 9. A male proportion of roughly 80% and a mean age of around 60 years, ranging from 23 to 79, were recorded for the dose-escalation cohort. Patients were allowed to have had prior anti-PD-1, anti-PD-L1 or anti-CTLA-4 therapy, and less than 45% of the dose-escalation patients had previously received checkpoint inhibitors. Partial responses occurred in three dose-escalation patients: two with cutaneous melanoma and one with hepatocellular carcinoma. Peripheral TCRbeta sequencing aimed to test whether ivuxolimab altered TCR sequence diversity and caused clonal T-cell expansion. The paper describes the monotherapy dose-escalation part (N = 52 patients) of the phase I trial of ivuxolimab.

Patients with autoimmune disease history or receiving systemic immunosuppression were excluded from the trial. Peripheral blood for TCR sequencing was collected from all dose cohorts at baseline, on cycle 4 day 1, and on cycle 7 day 1. Samples were obtained from an open-label, multicenter, first-in-human phase I dose-escalation trial of ivuxolimab. Adults with locally advanced or metastatic melanoma, renal cell, hepatocellular, or head and neck squamous cell carcinoma were enrolled in the trial. Before TCR sequencing, CD4+ T cells and CD8+ T cells from peripheral blood were sorted into separate populations. Inclusive of the bounding cysteine and phenylalanine, the CDR3 is 12 residues long. The sequence is cut down to CDR3 DNA, 36 bases in frame from base 1. Reading the germline V gene (reference sequence) gives CDR1 MNHEY and CDR2 SMNVEV. V and J are truncated by 6 bases and 10 bases respectively, leaving an intervening sequence of 13 bases.

The paper as a whole reports these results and caveats: Which antigens the clonally expanded peripheral T cells were specific for was not determined. After ivuxolimab, CD8+ T cells had more expanded clones than CD4+ T cells on average. Clonal expansion of both CD4+ and CD8+ blood T cells was observed from baseline to week 6 at doses 0.1 to 3.0 mg/kg. In the 0.1-3.0 mg/kg groups, partial responders had among the lowest normalized peripheral clonal expansion, particularly in CD8+ T cells. Low levels of normalized T-cell clonal expansion were also seen in some patients who did not respond.

The chain uses TRBV27 and TRBJ2-1, with the identity of the D gene unclear. This clonotype originated in an adult with an advanced solid tumor such as melanoma, head and neck, liver or kidney cancer. The sequencing used CD4+ or CD8+ T cells sorted from blood, collected in a trial of the OX40 agonist ivuxolimab. The DNA is as follows: TGTGCCAGCAGAAGAAACATGGGGGAGCAGTTCTTC. The translation is CASRRNMGEQFF.